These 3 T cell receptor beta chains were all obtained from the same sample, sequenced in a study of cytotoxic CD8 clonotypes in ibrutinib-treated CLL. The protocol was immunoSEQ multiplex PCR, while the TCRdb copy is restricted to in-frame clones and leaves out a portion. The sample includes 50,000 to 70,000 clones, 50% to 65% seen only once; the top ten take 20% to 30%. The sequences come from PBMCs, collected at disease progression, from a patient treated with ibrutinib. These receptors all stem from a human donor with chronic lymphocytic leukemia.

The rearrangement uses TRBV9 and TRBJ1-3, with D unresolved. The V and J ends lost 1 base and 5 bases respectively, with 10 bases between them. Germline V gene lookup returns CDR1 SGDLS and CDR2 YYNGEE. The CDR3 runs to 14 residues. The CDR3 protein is CASSVYEARNTIYF. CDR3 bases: TGTGCCAGCAGCGTATACGAAGCCCGAAACACCATATATTTT. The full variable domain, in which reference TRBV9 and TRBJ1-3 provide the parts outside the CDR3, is DSGVTQTPKHLITATGQRVTLRCSPRSGDLSVYWYQQSLDQGLQFLIQYYNGEERAKGNILERFSAQQFPDLHSELNLSSLELGDSALYFCASSVYEARNTIYFGEGSWLTVV.

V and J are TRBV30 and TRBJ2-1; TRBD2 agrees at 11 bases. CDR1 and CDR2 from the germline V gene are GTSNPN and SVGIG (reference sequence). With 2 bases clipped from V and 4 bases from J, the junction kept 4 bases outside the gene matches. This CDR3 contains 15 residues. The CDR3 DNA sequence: TGTGCCTGGAGTTACGGGACTAGCGGATACAATGAGCAGTTCTTC. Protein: CAWSYGTSGYNEQFF.

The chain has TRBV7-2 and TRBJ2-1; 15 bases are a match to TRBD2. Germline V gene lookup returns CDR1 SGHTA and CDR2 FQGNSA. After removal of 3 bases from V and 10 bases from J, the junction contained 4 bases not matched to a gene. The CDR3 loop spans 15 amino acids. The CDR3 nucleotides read TGTGCCAGCAGCTTTGGACTAGCGGGAGGGTGGGAGCAGTTCTTC. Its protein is CASSFGLAGGWEQFF. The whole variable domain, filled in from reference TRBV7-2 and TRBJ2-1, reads GAGVSQSPSNKVTEKGKDVELRCDPISGHTALYWYRQSLGQGLEFLIYFQGNSAPDKSGLPSDRFSAERTGGSVSTLTIQRTQQEDSAVYLCASSFGLAGGWEQFFGPGTRLTVL.